The clone carrying this T cell receptor (beta chain) has just a few counts. Its antigen remains unknown. The data belong to a study of blood T cells in healthy people across ages. Whole-study results and caveats: Higher naive T cell percentage went strongly together with higher TCR beta diversity. In the absence of known donor CMV status, changes in expanded clonotypes were possibly confounded.

For every donor, a draw yielded about 9.7 milliliters of peripheral blood. Samples each yielded at least 5 micrograms of total RNA. Combining a sample-barcoded 5' primer with a J-beta primer mix, a second PCR ran for 7 to 11 cycles. Each CDR3 protein gets one entry after TCRdb re-called the 5' RACE reads with MiXCR. There are roughly 1.5 million distinct CDR3 sequences in the sample; 42% occur only once, and more than 4% lies in the top ten. This CDR3 spans 19 amino acids. The germline CDR1 and CDR2 sequences are MNHEY and SVGEGT. Deletions cut 4 bases from V and 0 bases from J, with 23 bases between.

Sample: blood. The J gene is TRBJ2-3, the V gene TRBV6-2 or TRBV6-3, with D unresolved. This sequence was found in a woman aged 18-35 years in good health. In DNA, the CDR3 is TGTGCCAGCAGTTTAACCCCTTGGGAAGGGCGTACTAGCACAGATACGCAGTATTTT. The encoded protein is CASSLTPWEGRTSTDTQYF.